The TCR beta chain described here comes from a study of blood T cells in healthy people across ages. The use of a sample-barcoded 5' primer and a J-beta primer mix characterized a second PCR of roughly 6 to 11 cycles. TCRdb passed the 5' RACE reads through MiXCR, listing each CDR3 protein once. The table lists approximately 760,000 distinct CDR3 sequences, just under 25% of them singletons. This CDR3 has 17 residues. J was trimmed by 1 base and V by 3 bases; bases with no gene match: 9. From germline, CDR1 is MNHEY and CDR2 SVGAGI. The data also belong to a second study, concerning T cells of mothers and their children. This second report adds: Extracted RNA, in its entirety, went into cDNA synthesis at about 1.5 ug per 15 ul.

V gene TRBV6-5 combines with J gene TRBJ2-5; 9 bases align to TRBD2. The sequencing input was blood. This TCR was recovered from a boy aged 5-17 years in good health. The CDR3 here is CASSYRVLAGAQETQYF. CDR3 coding DNA: TGTGCCAGCAGTTATAGGGTCTTAGCGGGAGCCCAAGAGACCCAGTACTTC.